The present TCR beta chain was sequenced within a study of cytomegalovirus exposure and HLA in healthy donors. Background on the study: Around 200 million T cells yielded 120 million or so unique TCR beta sequences, as an earlier analysis found.

Deletions cut 4 bases from V and 5 bases from J, with 11 bases between. This CDR3 spans 13 amino acids. The germline V gene encodes CDR1 SGHVS and CDR2 FQNEAQ. The PCR used 60 Vbeta and 13 Jbeta primers. TCRdb's copy holds only in-frame clones and misses some; the assay was immunoSEQ multiplex PCR. The sample consists of 150,000 to 200,000 clones, around 86% of them appearing once. This chain uses TRBV7-8 with TRBJ2-5, with no clear D. Sequenced sample: PBMCs. The sequence was obtained from a man over 45 in good health and CMV-seropositive. The CDR3 loop is CASSSRNGETQYF. The CDR3 coding sequence is TGTGCCAGCAGCTCCCGAAACGGGGAGACCCAGTACTTC.